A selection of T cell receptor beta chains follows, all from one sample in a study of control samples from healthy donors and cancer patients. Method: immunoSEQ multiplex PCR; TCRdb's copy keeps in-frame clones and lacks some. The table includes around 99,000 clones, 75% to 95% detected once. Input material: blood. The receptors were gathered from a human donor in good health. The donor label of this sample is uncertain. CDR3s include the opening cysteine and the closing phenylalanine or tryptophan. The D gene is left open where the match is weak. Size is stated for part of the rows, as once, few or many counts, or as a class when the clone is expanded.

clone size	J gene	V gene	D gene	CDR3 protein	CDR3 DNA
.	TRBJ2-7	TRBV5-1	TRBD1	CASSDGQGLEQYF	TGCGCCAGCAGCGACGGACAGGGGCTCGAGCAGTACTTC
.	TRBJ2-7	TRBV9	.	CASSVGGGAYEQYF	TGTGCCAGCAGCGTAGGAGGGGGAGCGTACGAGCAGTACTTC
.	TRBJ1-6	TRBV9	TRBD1	CASSVAGTDNSPLHF	TGTGCCAGCAGCGTAGCAGGGACAGATAATTCACCCCTCCACTTT
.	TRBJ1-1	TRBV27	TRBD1	CASSSVDRGRENTEAFF	TGTGCCAGCAGTTCCGTGGACAGGGGGCGAGAGAACACTGAAGCTTTCTTT
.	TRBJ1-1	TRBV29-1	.	CSVERERNTEAFF	TGCAGCGTTGAGCGGGAAAGGAACACTGAAGCTTTCTTT
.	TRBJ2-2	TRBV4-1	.	CASSQFEGSPVGSGELFF	TGCGCCAGCAGCCAATTCGAGGGGAGTCCGGTGGGTTCCGGGGAGCTGTTTTTT
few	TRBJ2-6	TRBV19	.	CASGVGGANVLTF	TGTGCCAGCGGAGTAGGGGGGGCCAACGTCCTGACTTTC
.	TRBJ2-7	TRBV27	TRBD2	CASSPTLLGGGQTSSYEQYF	TGTGCCAGCAGTCCCACCCTACTGGGCGGGGGGCAGACCAGCTCCTACGAGCAGTACTTC
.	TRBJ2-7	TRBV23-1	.	CASSRSAGSSYEQYF	TGCGCCAGCAGTCGGTCGGCCGGGAGCTCCTACGAGCAGTACTTC
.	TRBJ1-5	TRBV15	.	CATSRAPSGSNQPQHF	TGTGCCACCAGCAGAGCTCCCTCGGGGAGCAATCAGCCCCAGCATTTT
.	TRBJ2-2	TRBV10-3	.	CAISETTGPQGTGELFF	TGTGCCATCAGTGAGACGACAGGCCCGCAAGGAACCGGGGAGCTGTTTTTT
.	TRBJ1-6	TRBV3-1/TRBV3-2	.	CASSLRQDNSPLHF	TGTGCCAGCAGCCTTAGACAGGATAATTCACCCCTCCACTTT
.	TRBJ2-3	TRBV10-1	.	CASSEGKGLKEATDTQYF	TGCGCCAGCAGTGAGGGGAAGGGACTGAAAGAAGCCACAGATACGCAGTATTTT
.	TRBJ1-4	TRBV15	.	CATSRDKGSNEKLFF	TGTGCCACCAGCAGAGACAAAGGGTCGAATGAAAAACTGTTTTTT
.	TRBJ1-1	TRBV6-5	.	CASSYSRGTTEAFF	TGTGCCAGCAGTTACTCTCGGGGGACGACTGAAGCTTTCTTT
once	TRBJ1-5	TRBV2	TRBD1	CASSEAGTVSNQPQHF	TGTGCCAGCAGTGAAGCGGGGACAGTAAGCAATCAGCCCCAGCATTTT
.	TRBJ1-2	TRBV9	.	CASSGTLNGYTF	TGTGCCAGCAGCGGGACCTTGAATGGCTACACCTTC
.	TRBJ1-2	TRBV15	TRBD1	CATSRYSGQSNYGYTF	TGTGCCACCAGCAGATACTCGGGACAGTCTAACTATGGCTACACCTTC
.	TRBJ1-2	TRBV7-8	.	CASSLVETLHYGYTF	TGTGCCAGCAGCTTAGTTGAGACGCTCCACTATGGCTACACCTTC
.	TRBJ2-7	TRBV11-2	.	CARNRLEDEQYF	TGTGCCAGGAACCGGCTCGAGGACGAGCAGTACTTC
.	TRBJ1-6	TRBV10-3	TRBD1	CAISDRGSSYNSPLHF	TGTGCCATCAGTGACAGGGGGAGCTCCTATAATTCACCCCTCCACTTT
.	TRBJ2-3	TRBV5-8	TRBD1	CASSPRNGTGDRRTQYF	TGTGCCAGCAGCCCGAGGAACGGGACAGGGGATAGAAGGACGCAGTATTTT
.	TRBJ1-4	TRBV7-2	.	CASSLGGAHNEKLFF	TGTGCCAGCAGCTTAGGGGGGGCCCACAATGAAAAACTGTTTTTT
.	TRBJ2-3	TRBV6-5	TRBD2	CASKRGETDTQYF	TGTGCCAGCAAGCGGGGGGAGACAGATACGCAGTATTTT
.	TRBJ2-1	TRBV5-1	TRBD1	CASSSAGTVSYNEQFF	TGCGCCAGCAGCTCCGCCGGGACAGTCTCCTACAATGAGCAGTTCTTC
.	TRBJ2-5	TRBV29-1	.	CSVGWRETQYF	TGCAGCGTTGGGTGGAGAGAGACCCAGTACTTC
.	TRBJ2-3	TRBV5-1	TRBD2	CASSNRLAGGYYVTDTQYF	TGCGCCAGCAGCAATCGACTAGCGGGGGGCTATTACGTCACAGATACGCAGTATTTT
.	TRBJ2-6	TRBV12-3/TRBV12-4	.	CASTPNGANVLTF	TGTGCCAGCACCCCCAATGGGGCCAACGTCCTGACTTTC
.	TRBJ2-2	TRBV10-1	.	CASSRSGLSNTGELFF	TGCGCCAGCAGTCGGAGTGGGCTTTCGAACACCGGGGAGCTGTTTTTT
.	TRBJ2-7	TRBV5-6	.	CASSPGGDPYEQYF	TGTGCCAGCAGCCCAGGAGGTGACCCCTACGAGCAGTACTTC
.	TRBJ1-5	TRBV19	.	CASSIGGQGRNQPQHF	TGTGCCAGTAGTATAGGGGGCCAGGGACGCAATCAGCCCCAGCATTTT
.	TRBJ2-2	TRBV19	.	CASSIDVTGELFF	TGTGCCAGTAGTATAGATGTCACCGGGGAGCTGTTTTTT
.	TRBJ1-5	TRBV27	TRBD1	CASSFGGQPSNQPQHF	TGTGCCAGCAGTTTTGGGGGACAGCCTAGCAATCAGCCCCAGCATTTT
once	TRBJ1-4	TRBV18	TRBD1	CASSPRTGTGEKLFF	TGTGCCAGCTCACCGAGGACAGGAACGGGTGAAAAACTGTTTTTT
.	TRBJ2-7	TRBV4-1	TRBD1	CASSQPGQATYEQYF	TGCGCCAGCAGCCAACCGGGACAGGCGACCTACGAGCAGTACTTC
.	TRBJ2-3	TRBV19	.	CASSMAGTDTQYF	TGTGCCAGTAGTATGGCAGGCACAGATACGCAGTATTTT
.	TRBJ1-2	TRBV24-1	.	CATSGGSNYGYTF	TGTGCCACCAGTGGCGGCAGTAACTATGGCTACACCTTC
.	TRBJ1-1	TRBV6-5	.	CASTSGIMNTEAFF	TGTGCCAGCACTTCAGGGATCATGAACACTGAAGCTTTCTTT
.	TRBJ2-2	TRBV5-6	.	CASRWDQTGELFF	TGTGCCAGCAGGTGGGACCAGACCGGGGAGCTGTTTTTT
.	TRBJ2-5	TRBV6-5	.	CASNEGLETQYF	TGTGCCAGCAACGAGGGTTTAGAGACCCAGTACTTC
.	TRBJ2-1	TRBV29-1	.	CSVVRGGRHNEQFF	TGCAGCGTTGTGAGGGGGGGGCGACACAATGAGCAGTTCTTC
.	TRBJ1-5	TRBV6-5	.	CASSSPERGGQPQHF	TGTGCCAGCAGTTCCCCAGAACGAGGCGGACAGCCCCAGCATTTT
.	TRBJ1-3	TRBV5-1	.	CASSLEPGTSGNTIYF	TGCGCCAGCAGCTTGGAACCAGGGACCTCTGGAAACACCATATATTTT
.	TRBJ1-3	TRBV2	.	CASSEPGNTIYF	TGTGCCAGCAGCGAGCCTGGAAACACCATATATTTT
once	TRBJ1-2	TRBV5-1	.	CASSLGTDGYTF	TGCGCCAGCAGCTTGGGGACAGATGGCTACACCTTC
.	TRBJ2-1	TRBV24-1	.	CATSDPNNEQFF	TGTGCCACCAGTGATCCAAACAATGAGCAGTTCTTC
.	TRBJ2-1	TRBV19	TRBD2	CASSLSGEGRNEQFF	TGTGCCAGTAGCCTTAGCGGGGAAGGCCGCAATGAGCAGTTCTTC
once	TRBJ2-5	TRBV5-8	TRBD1	CASSLHRGQETQYF	TGTGCCAGCAGCTTGCACAGGGGGCAAGAGACCCAGTACTTC
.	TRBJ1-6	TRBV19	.	CASNGRLNSPLHF	TGTGCCTCCAATGGGCGGCTAAATTCACCCCTCCACTTT